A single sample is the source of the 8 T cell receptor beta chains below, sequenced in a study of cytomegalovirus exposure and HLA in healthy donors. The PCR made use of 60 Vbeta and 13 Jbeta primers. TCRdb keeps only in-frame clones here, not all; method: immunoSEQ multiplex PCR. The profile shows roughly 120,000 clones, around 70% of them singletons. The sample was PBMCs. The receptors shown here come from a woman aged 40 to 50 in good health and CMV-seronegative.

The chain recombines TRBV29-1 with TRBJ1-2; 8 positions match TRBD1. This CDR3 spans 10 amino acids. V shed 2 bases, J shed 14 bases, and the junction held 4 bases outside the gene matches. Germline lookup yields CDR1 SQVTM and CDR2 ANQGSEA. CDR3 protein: CSVEMDRVTF. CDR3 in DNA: TGCAGCGTTGAAATGGACAGGGTAACCTTC.

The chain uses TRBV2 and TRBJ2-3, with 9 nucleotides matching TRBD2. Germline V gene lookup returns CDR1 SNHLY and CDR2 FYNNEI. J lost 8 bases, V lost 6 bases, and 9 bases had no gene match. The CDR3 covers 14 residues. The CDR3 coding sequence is TGTGCCAGCAGAATTAGCGGGAGCGCTGCTACGCAGTATTTT. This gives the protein CASRISGSAATQYF.

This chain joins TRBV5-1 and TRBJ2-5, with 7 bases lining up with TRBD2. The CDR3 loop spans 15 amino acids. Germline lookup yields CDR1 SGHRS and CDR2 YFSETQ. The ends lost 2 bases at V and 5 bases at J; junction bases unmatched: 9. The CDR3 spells CASSLRGRTGETQYF. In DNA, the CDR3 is TGCGCCAGCAGCTTACGCGGGAGAACGGGCGAGACCCAGTACTTC.

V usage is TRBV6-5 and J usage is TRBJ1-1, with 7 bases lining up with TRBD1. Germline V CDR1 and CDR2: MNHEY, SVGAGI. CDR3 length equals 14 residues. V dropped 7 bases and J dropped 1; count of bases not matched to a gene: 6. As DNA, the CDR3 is TGTGCCAGCAACCGACAGGGACGGAACACTGAAGCTTTCTTT. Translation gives CASNRQGRNTEAFF.

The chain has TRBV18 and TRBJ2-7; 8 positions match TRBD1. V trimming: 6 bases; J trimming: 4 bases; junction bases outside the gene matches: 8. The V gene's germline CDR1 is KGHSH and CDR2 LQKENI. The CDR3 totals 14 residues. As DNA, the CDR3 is TGTGCCAGCTCTCGCGACAGGGGACCTTACGAGCAGTACTTC. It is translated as CASSRDRGPYEQYF.

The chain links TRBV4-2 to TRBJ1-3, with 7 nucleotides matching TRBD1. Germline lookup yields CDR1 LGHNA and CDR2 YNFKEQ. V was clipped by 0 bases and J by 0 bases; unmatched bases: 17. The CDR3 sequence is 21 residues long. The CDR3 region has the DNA TGTGCCAGCAGCCAAGATTTCGGCGAGAGGGGGCGAAAATACTCTGGAAACACCATATATTTT. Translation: CASSQDFGERGRKYSGNTIYF.

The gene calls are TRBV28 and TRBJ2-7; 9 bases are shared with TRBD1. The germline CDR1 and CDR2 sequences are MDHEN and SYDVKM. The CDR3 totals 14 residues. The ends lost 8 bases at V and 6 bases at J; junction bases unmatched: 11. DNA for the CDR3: TGTGCCAGCGGACACAGGGGGCAATTGGGCGAGCAGTACTTC. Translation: CASGHRGQLGEQYF. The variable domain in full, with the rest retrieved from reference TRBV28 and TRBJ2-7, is DVKVTQSSRYLVKRTGEKVFLECVQDMDHENMFWYRQDPGLGLRLIYFSYDVKMKEKGDIPEGYSVSREKKERFSLILESASTNQTSMYLCASGHRGQLGEQYFGPGTRLTVT.

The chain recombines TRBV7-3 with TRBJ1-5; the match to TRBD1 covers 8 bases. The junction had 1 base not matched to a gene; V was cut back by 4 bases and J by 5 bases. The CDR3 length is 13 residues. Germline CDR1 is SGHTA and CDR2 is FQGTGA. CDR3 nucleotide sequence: TGTGCCAGCAGCTCGGACAGGGATCAGCCCCAGCATTTT. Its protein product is CASSSDRDQPQHF.